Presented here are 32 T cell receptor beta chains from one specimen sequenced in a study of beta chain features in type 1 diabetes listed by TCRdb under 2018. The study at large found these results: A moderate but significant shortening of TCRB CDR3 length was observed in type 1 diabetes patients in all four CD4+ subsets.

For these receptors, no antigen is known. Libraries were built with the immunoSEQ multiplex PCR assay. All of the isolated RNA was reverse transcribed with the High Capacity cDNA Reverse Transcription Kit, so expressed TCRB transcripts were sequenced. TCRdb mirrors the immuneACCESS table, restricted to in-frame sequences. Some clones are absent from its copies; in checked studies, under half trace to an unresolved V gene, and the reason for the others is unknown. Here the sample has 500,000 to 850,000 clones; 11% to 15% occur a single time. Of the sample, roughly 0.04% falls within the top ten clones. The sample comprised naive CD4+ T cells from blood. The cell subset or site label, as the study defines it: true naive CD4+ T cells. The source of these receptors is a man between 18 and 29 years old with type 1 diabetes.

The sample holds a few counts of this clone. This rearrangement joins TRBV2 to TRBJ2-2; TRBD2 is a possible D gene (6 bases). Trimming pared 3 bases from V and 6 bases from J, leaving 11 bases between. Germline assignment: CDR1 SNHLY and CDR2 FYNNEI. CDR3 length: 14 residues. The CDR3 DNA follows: TGTGCCAGCAGTGATGGGAGGTACCCCGGGGAGCTGTTTTTT. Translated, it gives CASSDGRYPGELFF.

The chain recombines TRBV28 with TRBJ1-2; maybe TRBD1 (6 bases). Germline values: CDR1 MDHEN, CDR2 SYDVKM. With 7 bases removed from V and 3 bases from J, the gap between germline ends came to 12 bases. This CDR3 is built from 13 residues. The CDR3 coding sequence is TGTGCCAGCAACAGGGCCGAATACTATGGCTACACCTTC. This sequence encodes CASNRAEYYGYTF.

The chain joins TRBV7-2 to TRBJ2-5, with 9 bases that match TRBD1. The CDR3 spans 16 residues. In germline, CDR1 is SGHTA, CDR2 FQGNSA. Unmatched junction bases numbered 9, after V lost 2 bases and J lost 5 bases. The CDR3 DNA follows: TGTGCCAGCAGCTTATTTCGGGACAGGGCATGGGAGACCCAGTACTTC. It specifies CASSLFRDRAWETQYF.

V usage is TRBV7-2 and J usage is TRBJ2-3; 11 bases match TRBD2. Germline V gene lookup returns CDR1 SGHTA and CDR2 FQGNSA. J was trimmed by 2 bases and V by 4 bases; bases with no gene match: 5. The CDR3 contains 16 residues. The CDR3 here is CASSWDSGRATDTQYF. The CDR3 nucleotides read TGTGCCAGCAGCTGGGATAGCGGGAGGGCCACAGATACGCAGTATTTT.

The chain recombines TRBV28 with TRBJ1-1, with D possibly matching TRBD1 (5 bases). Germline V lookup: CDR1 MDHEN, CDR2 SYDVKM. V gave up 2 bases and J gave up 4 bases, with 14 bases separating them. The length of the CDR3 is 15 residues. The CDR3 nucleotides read TGTGCCAGCAGTTTAGGGGGGACGCGGGGCACTGAAGCTTTCTTT. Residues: CASSLGGTRGTEAFF.

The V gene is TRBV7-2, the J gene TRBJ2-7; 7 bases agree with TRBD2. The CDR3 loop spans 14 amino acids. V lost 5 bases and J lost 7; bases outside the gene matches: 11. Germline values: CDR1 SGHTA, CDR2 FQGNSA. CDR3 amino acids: CASSPGGPLTEQYF. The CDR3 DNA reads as TGTGCCAGCAGCCCGGGGGGACCCCTCACAGAGCAGTACTTC.

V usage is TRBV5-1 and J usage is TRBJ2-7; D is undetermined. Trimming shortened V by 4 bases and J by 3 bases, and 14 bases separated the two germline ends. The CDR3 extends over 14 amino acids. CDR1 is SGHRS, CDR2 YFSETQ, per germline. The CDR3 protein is CASSTSLAHYEQYF. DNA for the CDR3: TGCGCCAGCAGCACCTCGTTAGCCCACTACGAGCAGTACTTC.

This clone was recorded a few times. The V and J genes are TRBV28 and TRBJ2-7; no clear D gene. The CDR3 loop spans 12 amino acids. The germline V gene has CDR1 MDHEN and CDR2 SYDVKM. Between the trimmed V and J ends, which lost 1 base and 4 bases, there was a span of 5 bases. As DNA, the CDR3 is TGTGCCAGCAGTTTATACGGGTACGAGCAGTACTTC. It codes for CASSLYGYEQYF.

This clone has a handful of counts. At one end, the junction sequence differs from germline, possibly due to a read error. CDR3 in DNA: TGTGCCAGCAGTGAAGCGCGGGCAGCCCCCAGGCCCTTC. As protein: CASSEARAAPRPF. The genes are TRBV2 and TRBJ2-7; TRBD2 might be the D (5 bases). This CDR3 comprises 13 residues. Germline V CDR1 and CDR2: SNHLY, FYNNEI.

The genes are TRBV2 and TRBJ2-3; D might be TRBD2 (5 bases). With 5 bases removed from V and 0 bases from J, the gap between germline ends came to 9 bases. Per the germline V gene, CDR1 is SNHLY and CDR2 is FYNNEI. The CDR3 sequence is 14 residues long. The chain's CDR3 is CASSIRTSTDTQYF. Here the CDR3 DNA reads TGTGCCAGCAGTATCAGGACTAGCACAGATACGCAGTATTTT.

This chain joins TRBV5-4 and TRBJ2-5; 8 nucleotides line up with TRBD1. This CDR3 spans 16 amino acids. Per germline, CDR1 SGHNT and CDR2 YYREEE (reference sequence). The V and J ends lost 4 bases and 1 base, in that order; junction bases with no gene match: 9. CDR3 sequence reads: CASSPGQGDLQETQYF. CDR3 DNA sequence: TGTGCCAGCAGCCCAGGACAGGGTGACCTCCAAGAGACCCAGTACTTC.

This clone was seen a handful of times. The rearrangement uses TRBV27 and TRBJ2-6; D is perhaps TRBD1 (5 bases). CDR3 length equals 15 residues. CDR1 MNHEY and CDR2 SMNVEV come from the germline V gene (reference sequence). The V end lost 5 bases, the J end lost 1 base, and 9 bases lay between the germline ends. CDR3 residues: CASSVGVSGANVLTF. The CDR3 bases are TGTGCCAGCAGTGTAGGGGTGTCTGGGGCCAACGTCCTGACTTTC.

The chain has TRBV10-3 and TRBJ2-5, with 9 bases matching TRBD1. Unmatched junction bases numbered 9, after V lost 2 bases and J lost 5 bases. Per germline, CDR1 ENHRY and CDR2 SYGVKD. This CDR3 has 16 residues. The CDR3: CAISERGTGTRETQYF. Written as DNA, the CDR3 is TGTGCCATCAGTGAGAGAGGGACAGGGACGAGGGAGACCCAGTACTTC.

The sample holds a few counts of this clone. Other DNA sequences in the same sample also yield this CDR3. CDR3 protein: CAWSLQETQYF. The CDR3 nucleotides read TGTGCCTGGAGCCTCCAAGAGACCCAGTACTTC. The V call is TRBV30, the J call TRBJ2-5; no firm D call. Germline lookup yields CDR1 GTSNPN and CDR2 SVGIG (reference sequence). CDR3 length: 11 amino acids. V shed 3 bases and J shed 1 base, with 3 bases lying between them.

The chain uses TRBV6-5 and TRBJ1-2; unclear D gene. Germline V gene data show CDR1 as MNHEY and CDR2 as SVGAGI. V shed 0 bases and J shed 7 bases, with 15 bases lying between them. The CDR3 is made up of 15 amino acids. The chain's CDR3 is CASSYSNRFGSGYTF. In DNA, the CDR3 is TGTGCCAGCAGTTACTCGAATAGGTTTGGAAGTGGCTACACCTTC.

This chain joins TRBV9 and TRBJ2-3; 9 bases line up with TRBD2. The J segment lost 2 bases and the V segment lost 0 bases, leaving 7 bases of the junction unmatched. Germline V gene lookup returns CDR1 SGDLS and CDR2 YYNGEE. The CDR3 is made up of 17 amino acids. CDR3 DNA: TGTGCCAGCAGCGTAGGTGGTAGCGGGGGAGCCACAGATACGCAGTATTTT. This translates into CASSVGGSGGATDTQYF.

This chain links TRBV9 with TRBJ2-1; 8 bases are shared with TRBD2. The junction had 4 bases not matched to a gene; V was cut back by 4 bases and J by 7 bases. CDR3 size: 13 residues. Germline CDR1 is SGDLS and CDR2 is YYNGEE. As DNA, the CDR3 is TGTGCCAGCAGCCCCGGCGGGGGGAATGAGCAGTTCTTC. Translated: CASSPGGGNEQFF.

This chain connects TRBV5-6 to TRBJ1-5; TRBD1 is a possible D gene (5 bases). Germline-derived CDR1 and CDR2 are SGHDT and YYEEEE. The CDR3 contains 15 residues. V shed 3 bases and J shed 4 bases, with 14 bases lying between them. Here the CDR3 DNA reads TGTGCCAGCAGCTGGGGGGTTCCTGCTAATCAGCCCCAGCATTTT. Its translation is CASSWGVPANQPQHF.

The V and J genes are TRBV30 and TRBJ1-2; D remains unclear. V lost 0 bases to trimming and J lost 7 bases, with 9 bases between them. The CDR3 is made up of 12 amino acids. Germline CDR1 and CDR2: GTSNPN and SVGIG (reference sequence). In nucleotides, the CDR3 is TGTGCCTGGAGTGTAACGATGGCTGGCTACACCTTC. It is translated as CAWSVTMAGYTF.

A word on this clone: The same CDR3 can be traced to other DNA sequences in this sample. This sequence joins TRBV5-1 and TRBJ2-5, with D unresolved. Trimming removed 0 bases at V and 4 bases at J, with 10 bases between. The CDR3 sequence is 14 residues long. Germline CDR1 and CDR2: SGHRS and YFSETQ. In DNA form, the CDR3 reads TGCGCCAGCAGCTTGGAAGGTCGGCGAGAGACCCAGTACTTC. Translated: CASSLEGRRETQYF.

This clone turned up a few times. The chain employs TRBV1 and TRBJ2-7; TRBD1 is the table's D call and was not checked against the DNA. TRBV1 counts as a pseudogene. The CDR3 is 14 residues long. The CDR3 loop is CTSSPTGPAYEQYF. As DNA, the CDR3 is TGCACCAGCAGCCCTACAGGGCCGGCCTACGAGCAGTACTTC.

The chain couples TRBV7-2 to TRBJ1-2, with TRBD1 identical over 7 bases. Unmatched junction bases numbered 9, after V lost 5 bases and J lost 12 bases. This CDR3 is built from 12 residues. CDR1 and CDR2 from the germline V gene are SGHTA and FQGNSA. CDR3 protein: CASSTRTGTDTF. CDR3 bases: TGTGCCAGCAGCACTCGGACAGGTACGGACACCTTC.

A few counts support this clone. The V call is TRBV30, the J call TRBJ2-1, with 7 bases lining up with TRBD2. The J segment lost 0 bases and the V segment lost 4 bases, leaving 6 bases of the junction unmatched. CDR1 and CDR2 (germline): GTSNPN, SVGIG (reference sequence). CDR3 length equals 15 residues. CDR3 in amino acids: CAWNLAGPSYNEQFF. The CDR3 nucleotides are TGTGCCTGGAACTTAGCGGGTCCCTCCTACAATGAGCAGTTCTTC.

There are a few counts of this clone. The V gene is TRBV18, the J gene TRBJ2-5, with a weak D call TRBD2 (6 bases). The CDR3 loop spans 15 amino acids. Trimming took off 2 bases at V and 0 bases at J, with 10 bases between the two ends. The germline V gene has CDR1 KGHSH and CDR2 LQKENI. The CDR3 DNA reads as TGTGCCAGCTCACCAAGGGTAGCGGACCAAGAGACCCAGTACTTC. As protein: CASSPRVADQETQYF.

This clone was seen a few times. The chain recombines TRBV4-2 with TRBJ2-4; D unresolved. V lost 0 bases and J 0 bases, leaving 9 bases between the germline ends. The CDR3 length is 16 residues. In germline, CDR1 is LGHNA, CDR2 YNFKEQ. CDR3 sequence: CASSQDLRVAKNIQYF. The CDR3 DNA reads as TGTGCCAGCAGCCAAGATCTTCGGGTAGCCAAAAACATTCAGTACTTC.

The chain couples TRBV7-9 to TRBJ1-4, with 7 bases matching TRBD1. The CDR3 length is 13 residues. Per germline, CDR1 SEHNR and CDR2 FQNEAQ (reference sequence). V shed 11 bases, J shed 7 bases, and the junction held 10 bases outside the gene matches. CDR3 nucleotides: TGTGCCCCCGGGGACAGCGGCGGTGAAAAACTGTTTTTT. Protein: CAPGDSGGEKLFF.

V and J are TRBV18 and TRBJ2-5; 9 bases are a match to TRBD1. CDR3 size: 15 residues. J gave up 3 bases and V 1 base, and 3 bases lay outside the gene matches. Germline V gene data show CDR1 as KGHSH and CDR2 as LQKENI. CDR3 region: CASSPRDRAKETQYF. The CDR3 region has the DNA TGTGCCAGCTCACCACGGGACAGGGCAAAAGAGACCCAGTACTTC. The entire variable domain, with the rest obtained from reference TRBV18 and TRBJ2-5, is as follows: NAGVMQNPRHLVRRRGQEARLRCSPMKGHSHVYWYRQLPEEGLKFMVYLQKENIIDESGMPKERFSAEFPKEGPSILRIQQVVRGDSAAYFCASSPRDRAKETQYFGPGTRLLVL.

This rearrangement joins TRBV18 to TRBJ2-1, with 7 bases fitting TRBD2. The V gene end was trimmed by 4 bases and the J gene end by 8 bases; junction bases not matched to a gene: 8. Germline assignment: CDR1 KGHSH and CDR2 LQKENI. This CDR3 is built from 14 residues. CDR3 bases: TGTGCCAGCTCACGGACTAGTACAGGTGATGAGCAGTTCTTC. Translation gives CASSRTSTGDEQFF.

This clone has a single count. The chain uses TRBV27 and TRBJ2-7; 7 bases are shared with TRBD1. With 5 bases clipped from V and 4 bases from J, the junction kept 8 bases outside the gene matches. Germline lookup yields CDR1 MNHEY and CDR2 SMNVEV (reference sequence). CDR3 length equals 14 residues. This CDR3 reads CASSPLDRRYEQYF. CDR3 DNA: TGTGCCAGCAGTCCGCTGGACAGGCGTTACGAGCAGTACTTC.

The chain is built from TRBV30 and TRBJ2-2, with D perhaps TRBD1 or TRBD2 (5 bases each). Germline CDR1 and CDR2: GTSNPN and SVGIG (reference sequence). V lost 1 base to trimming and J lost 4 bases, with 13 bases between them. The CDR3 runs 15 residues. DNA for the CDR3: TGTGCCTGGAGTGGGGACGGGCGGGCCACCGGGGAGCTGTTTTTT. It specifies CAWSGDGRATGELFF.

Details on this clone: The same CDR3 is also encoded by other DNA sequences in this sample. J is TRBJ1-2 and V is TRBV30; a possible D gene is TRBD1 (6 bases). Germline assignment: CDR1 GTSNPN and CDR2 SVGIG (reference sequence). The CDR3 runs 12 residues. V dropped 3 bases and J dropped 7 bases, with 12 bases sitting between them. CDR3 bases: TGTGCCTGGAGCACGGGGGCTCGTGGCTACACCTTC. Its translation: CAWSTGARGYTF.

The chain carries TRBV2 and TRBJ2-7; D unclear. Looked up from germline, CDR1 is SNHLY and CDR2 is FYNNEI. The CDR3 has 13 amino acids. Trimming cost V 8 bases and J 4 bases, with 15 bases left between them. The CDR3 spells CASRADGRYEQYF. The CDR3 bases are TGTGCCAGCCGGGCGGACGGACGGTACGAGCAGTACTTC.